The 22 T cell receptor beta chains reported below all come from one sample, sequenced in a study of CD8+ T cells in alopecia areata. Sample treatment: oral pan-JAK inhibitor, 5-10 mg twice daily. Sequencing templates came from extracted RNA that was reverse transcribed into cDNA. The protocol was immunoSEQ multiplex PCR, while the TCRdb copy is restricted to in-frame clones and leaves out a portion. The sample shows 200,000 to 250,000 clones, approximately 67% of them seen only once. Sequencing was performed on CD4+ T cells sorted from blood, taken at approximately week 44, from a patient treated with tofacitinib. Receptors originate from a human donor with alopecia areata.

The chain carries TRBV15 and TRBJ1-4, with D perhaps matching TRBD1 (6 bases). Trimming left V 1 base short and J 6 bases short, with 12 bases between. This CDR3 has 15 residues. Per germline, CDR1 LNHNV and CDR2 YYDKDF (reference sequence). CDR3 sequence (DNA): TGTGCCACCAGCAGAGTGGTGGGGGCTGATGAAAAACTGTTTTTT. It encodes CATSRVVGADEKLFF.

V gene TRBV11-1 combines with J gene TRBJ2-3; possibly TRBD1 for D (6 bases). Between the trimmed V and J ends, which lost 8 bases and 5 bases, there was a span of 14 bases. The CDR3 extends over 13 amino acids. The germline gives CDR1 SGHAT, CDR2 FQDESV (reference sequence). CDR3 coding DNA: TGTGCCAGCTTGGGGGCGTTGGAAGATACGCAGTATTTT. Translating it yields CASLGALEDTQYF.

This clone was counted between two and nine times. The V call is TRBV19, the J call TRBJ1-1; D is possibly TRBD1 (6 bases). Germline CDR1 and CDR2: LNHDA and SQIVND (reference sequence). This CDR3 has 15 residues. Trimming left V 4 bases short and J 1 base short, with 13 bases between. For the CDR3, the DNA is TGTGCCAGTAGTACAGGGACACAAGGGAACACTGAAGCTTTCTTT. This codes for CASSTGTQGNTEAFF. Full variable domain (outside the CDR3, taken from reference TRBV19 and TRBJ1-1): DGGITQSPKYLFRKEGQNVTLSCEQNLNHDAMYWYRQDPGQGLRLIYYSQIVNDFQKGDIAEGYSVSREKKESFPLTVTSAQKNPTAFYLCASSTGTQGNTEAFFGQGTRLTVV.

The chain employs TRBV7-9 and TRBJ2-7; D is perhaps TRBD2 (5 bases). There are 13 residues in the CDR3. The V end lost 5 bases, the J end lost 2 bases, and 10 bases lay between the germline ends. Per the germline V gene, CDR1 is SEHNR and CDR2 is FQNEAQ (reference sequence). The CDR3 loop is CASSPGNPYEQYF. The CDR3 DNA reads TGTGCCAGCAGCCCCGGGAATCCCTACGAGCAGTACTTC.

The chain couples TRBV9 to TRBJ1-2; 10 bases match TRBD1. J lost 8 bases, V lost 4 bases, and 5 bases had no gene match. The germline CDR1 and CDR2 sequences are SGDLS and YYNGEE. The CDR3 consists of 13 residues. CDR3 loop: CASSPGTGEGYTF. Here the CDR3 DNA reads TGTGCCAGCAGCCCCGGGACAGGGGAAGGCTACACCTTC.

The chain uses TRBV28 and TRBJ1-1; 7 bases align to TRBD1. CDR1 MDHEN and CDR2 SYDVKM come from the germline V gene. This CDR3 has 15 residues. With 4 bases clipped from V and 2 bases from J, the junction kept 7 bases outside the gene matches. The CDR3 here is CASSSRGTANTEAFF. CDR3 DNA sequence: TGTGCCAGCAGTTCCCGCGGGACAGCTAACACTGAAGCTTTCTTT.

The V gene is TRBV5-6, the J gene TRBJ2-7; 9 bases are shared with TRBD2. The trim removed 2 bases at V and 1 base at J, leaving 1 base unmatched. The CDR3 loop spans 14 amino acids. Germline loops: CDR1 SGHDT, CDR2 YYEEEE. The CDR3 DNA is TGTGCCAGCAGCTTAGCGGGGGGTTCCTACGAGCAGTACTTC. This gives the protein CASSLAGGSYEQYF.

CDR3 region: CASSEAGHEQYF. DNA for the CDR3: TGTGCCAGCAGTGAAGCGGGCCACGAGCAGTACTTC. The chain has TRBV2 and TRBJ2-7; D gene uncertain. Germline CDR1 reads SNHLY; CDR2 reads FYNNEI. V was clipped by 0 bases and J by 5 bases, with 5 bases between them. This CDR3 comprises 12 residues.

The V call is TRBV30, the J call TRBJ1-2, with 8 bases fitting TRBD1. CDR3 size: 13 residues. V lost 4 bases and J lost 6; bases outside the gene matches: 7. Germline CDR1 GTSNPN, CDR2 SVGIG (reference sequence). The CDR3, as DNA: TGTGCCTGGACCGGGACAGGCGGGGATGGCTACACCTTC. The encoded protein is CAWTGTGGDGYTF.

J is TRBJ1-1 and V is TRBV2, with D hard to call. CDR1 and CDR2 (germline): SNHLY, FYNNEI. The V and J ends lost 3 bases and 5 bases respectively, with 13 bases between them. The CDR3 covers 14 residues. DNA of the CDR3: TGTGCCAGCAGTGAGGGCGGGCGCATAACTGAAGCTTTCTTT. Residues: CASSEGGRITEAFF.

This clone was detected many times. This chain joins TRBV5-4 and TRBJ2-5; TRBD2 matches at 16 bases. This CDR3 spans 17 amino acids. Germline V lookup: CDR1 SGHNT, CDR2 YYREEE (reference sequence). Trimming at V came to 4 bases and at J to 1 base, leaving 4 bases not matched to a gene. DNA for the CDR3: TGTGCCAGCAGCACCGGGACTAGCGGGGGGGCCCAAGAGACCCAGTACTTC. Protein product: CASSTGTSGGAQETQYF. The variable domain in full, completed from reference TRBV5-4 and TRBJ2-5, reads ETGVTQSPTHLIKTRGQQVTLRCSSQSGHNTVSWYQQALGQGPQFIFQYYREEENGRGNFPPRFSGLQFPNYSSELNVNALELDDSALYLCASSTGTSGGAQETQYFGPGTRLLVL.

DNA for the CDR3: TGTGCCAGCAGTCTGGACAGGGGGTCGGGCACCGGGGAGCTGTTTTTT. As protein: CASSLDRGSGTGELFF. This rearrangement joins TRBV27 to TRBJ2-2, with 10 bases identical to TRBD1. Trimming cost V 5 bases and J 4 bases; bases outside gene matches: 7. This CDR3 is built from 16 residues. Germline CDR1 and CDR2: MNHEY and SMNVEV (reference sequence).

The chain is built from TRBV11-2 and TRBJ1-2; TRBD1 agrees at 8 bases. The V segment lost 5 bases and the J segment 2 bases; nucleotides outside the gene matches: 7. From germline, CDR1 is SGHAT and CDR2 FQNNGV. This CDR3 has 15 residues. The CDR3 sequence is CASSATGQANYGYTF. CDR3 bases: TGTGCCAGCAGCGCGACGGGACAGGCGAACTATGGCTACACCTTC.

The rearrangement joins TRBV6-1 to TRBJ2-3; D might be TRBD1 (5 bases). The length of the CDR3 is 11 residues. In germline, CDR1 is MNHNS, CDR2 SASEGT. V was cut by 7 bases and J by 6 bases, with 8 bases left in between. The CDR3 DNA reads TGTGCCAGCAAGAACAGGGATACGCAGTATTTT. This encodes CASKNRDTQYF.

The chain combines TRBV6-1 with TRBJ2-7; D not resolved. Germline lookup yields CDR1 MNHNS and CDR2 SASEGT. CDR3 length: 10 amino acids. Between the trimmed V and J ends, which lost 6 bases and 4 bases, there was a span of 4 bases. CDR3 DNA: TGTGCCAGCAGGGAGTACGAGCAGTACTTC. It is translated as CASREYEQYF.

The chain is built from TRBV6-5 and TRBJ2-2; D tentatively fits TRBD1 or TRBD2 (5 bases each). CDR3 length: 11 residues. V lost 8 bases, J lost 6 bases, and 7 bases lay in between. Germline V gene sequence: CDR1 MNHEY, CDR2 SVGAGI. CDR3 loop: CASGGPGELFF. The CDR3 DNA is TGTGCCAGCGGGGGTCCCGGGGAGCTGTTTTTT.

The genes are TRBV7-8 and TRBJ1-6; D is undetermined. V lost 2 bases, J lost 5 bases, and 4 bases lay in between. Germline CDR1 and CDR2: SGHVS and FQNEAQ. The CDR3 totals 13 residues. CDR3 in amino acids: CASSLFNNSPLHF. CDR3 DNA sequence: TGTGCCAGCAGCTTATTTAATAATTCACCCCTCCACTTT.

This clone showed up just a few times. V usage is TRBV4-3 and J usage is TRBJ1-2; 9 nucleotides match TRBD1. This CDR3 has 15 amino acids. The trim removed 2 bases at V and 7 bases at J, leaving 8 bases unmatched. The germline V gene encodes CDR1 LGHNA and CDR2 YSLEER. The CDR3 region is CASSQWTGDQTGYTF. CDR3 DNA sequence: TGCGCCAGCAGCCAATGGACAGGGGACCAAACTGGCTACACCTTC.

V gene TRBV14 combines with J gene TRBJ2-1; no definite D call. CDR3 length: 11 amino acids. V lost 4 bases to trimming and J lost 10 bases, with 8 bases between them. Germline V gene lookup returns CDR1 SGHDN and CDR2 FVKESK. CDR3 nucleotides: TGTGCCAGCAGCCTAATTTCAGAGCAGTTCTTC. Translating it yields CASSLISEQFF.

DNA for the CDR3: TGTGCCATCAGTGACACCGGGGAGCTGTTTTTT. Translated, it gives CAISDTGELFF. V gene TRBV10-3 combines with J gene TRBJ2-2, with D hard to call. The germline V gene has CDR1 ENHRY and CDR2 SYGVKD. V dropped 3 bases and J dropped 4 bases, with 0 bases sitting between them. The CDR3 runs to 11 residues.

The chain recombines TRBV5-1 with TRBJ2-1, with 8 bases matching TRBD2. Germline lookup yields CDR1 SGHRS and CDR2 YFSETQ. CDR3 length equals 15 residues. Trimming took 4 bases from V and 4 from J; bases not matched to a gene: 7. The CDR3 sequence is CASSIAGTRYNEQFF. CDR3 sequence (DNA): TGCGCCAGCAGCATCGCCGGGACTAGATACAATGAGCAGTTCTTC. Complete variable domain (other parts from reference TRBV5-1 and TRBJ2-1): KAGVTQTPRYLIKTRGQQVTLSCSPISGHRSVSWYQQTPGQGLQFLFEYFSETQRNKGNFPGRFSGRQFSNSRSEMNVSTLELGDSALYLCASSIAGTRYNEQFFGPGTRLTVL.

The rearrangement joins TRBV4-1 to TRBJ1-2, with 7 bases aligning to TRBD1. Germline V lookup: CDR1 MGHRA, CDR2 YSYEKL. After removal of 0 bases from V and 5 bases from J, the junction contained 6 bases not matched to a gene. CDR3 length: 15 residues. CDR3 region: CASSQDGGTAYGYTF. DNA of the CDR3: TGCGCCAGCAGCCAAGATGGTGGGACAGCGTATGGCTACACCTTC.